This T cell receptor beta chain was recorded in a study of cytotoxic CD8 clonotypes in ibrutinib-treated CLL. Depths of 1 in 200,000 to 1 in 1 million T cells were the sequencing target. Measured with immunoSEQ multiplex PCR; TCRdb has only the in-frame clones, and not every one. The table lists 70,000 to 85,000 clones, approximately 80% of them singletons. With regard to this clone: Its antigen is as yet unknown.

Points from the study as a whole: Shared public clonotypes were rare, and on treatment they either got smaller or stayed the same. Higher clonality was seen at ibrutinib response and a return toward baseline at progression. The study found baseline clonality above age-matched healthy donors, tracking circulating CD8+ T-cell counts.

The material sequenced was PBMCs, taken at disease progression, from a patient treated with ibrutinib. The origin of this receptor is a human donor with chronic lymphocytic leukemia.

The CDR3 reads CASSLVGGEANEKLFF. CDR3 sequence (DNA): TGTGCCAGCAGCTTAGTCGGGGGAGAGGCTAATGAAAAACTGTTTTTT. The chain combines TRBV7-8 with TRBJ1-4, with D possibly matching TRBD1 (5 bases). The ends were cut back, 1 base at V and 3 bases at J, with 12 bases in the middle. This CDR3 is 16 amino acids long. CDR1 is SGHVS and CDR2 is FQNEAQ in the germline V gene.